This T cell receptor (beta chain) was captured by sequencing in a study of blood T cell repertoires in COVID-19. Study background: Spain, Italy and the United States supplied samples that represented acute and convalescent COVID-19. PBMCs, B-cell-depleted T cells, or T cells provided the cDNA or gDNA that made up the material.

Authors' analysis steps: Using reference gene primer amplification, nucleated cell counts were estimated. Here immunoSEQ multiplex PCR was the method, and the copy in TCRdb shows in-frame clones only, minus some. That table supplies the V and J calls and clone size; D and trimming were determined from the DNA. The sample lists 150,000 or so clones; more than 75% were seen once. Trimming pared 1 base from V and 1 base from J, leaving 4 bases between. The CDR3 totals 13 residues. Sequencing was performed on peripheral blood. The chain combines TRBV12-3 or TRBV12-4 with TRBJ1-1; D unclear. The TCR was taken from an elderly man with acute or convalescent COVID-19. In nucleotides, the CDR3 is TGTGCCAGCAGTTTAGTCAGGAACACTGAAGCTTTCTTT. Residues: CASSLVRNTEAFF.